The next 14 T cell receptor beta chains were all read from a single sample in a study. TCRdb fed the RT-PCR reads into MiXCR, producing one record per CDR3 protein. The sample carries about 680,000 distinct CDR3 sequences, around 14% recorded once. Source material: memory CD4+ T cells from blood. These receptors were taken from a female donor in good health, serving as a healthy control.

This chain uses TRBV12-3 or TRBV12-4 with TRBJ2-5; 10 nucleotides agree with TRBD1. This CDR3 contains 17 residues. Trimming at V came to 8 bases and at J to 1 base, leaving 13 bases not matched to a gene. The CDR3 spells CASGMTGGASPQETQYF. The CDR3 DNA reads TGTGCCAGCGGGATGACAGGGGGCGCGAGTCCCCAAGAGACCCAGTACTTC.

This chain links TRBV20-1 with TRBJ2-7, with 10 bases matching TRBD2. Germline V gene lookup returns CDR1 DFQATT and CDR2 SNEGSKA (reference sequence). After removal of 0 bases from V and 5 bases from J, the junction contained 7 bases not matched to a gene. The CDR3 length is 15 residues. The CDR3 DNA is TGCAGTGCTAGAGATCTAACTAGCGGGACCCACGAGCAGTACTTC. Translation gives CSARDLTSGTHEQYF.

This clonotype showed up many times. The chain is built from TRBV12-3 or TRBV12-4 and TRBJ2-4; no firm D call. CDR3 length: 14 residues. V lost 8 bases and J lost 0, with 11 bases in between. In DNA, the CDR3 is TGTGCCAGCCGCCGGACGGTAGCCAAAAACATTCAGTACTTC. This gives the protein CASRRTVAKNIQYF.

This clonotype came up many times. This sequence joins TRBV5-1 and TRBJ2-7; D is ambiguous. CDR1 SGHRS and CDR2 YFSETQ come from the germline V gene. The CDR3 covers 13 residues. Trimming removed 5 bases from V and 6 bases from J, with 15 bases in between. In DNA form, the CDR3 reads TGCGCCAGCAGTTCTTCTGATCGAGGCGAGCAGTACTTC. This translates into CASSSSDRGEQYF.

This chain connects TRBV5-4 to TRBJ1-2; D might be TRBD1 (6 bases). This CDR3 spans 13 amino acids. The germline V gene has CDR1 SGHNT and CDR2 YYREEE (reference sequence). V lost 4 bases, J lost 8 bases, and 15 bases lay in between. The chain's CDR3 is CASSARDTGGYTF. DNA of the CDR3: TGTGCCAGCAGCGCCCGGGACACGGGGGGCTACACCTTC.

This clonotype occurred a few times. The genes are TRBV27 and TRBJ2-3; TRBD2 matches 9 bases. V trimming: 0 bases; J trimming: 5 bases; junction bases outside the gene matches: 12. This CDR3 region has 18 residues. Germline loops: CDR1 MNHEY, CDR2 SMNVEV (reference sequence). The CDR3, as DNA: TGTGCCAGCAGTTTATCGACTCTGCGGGGGGGGAGAGGAGATACGCAGTATTTT. Translation gives CASSLSTLRGGRGDTQYF.

This clonotype was observed a handful of times. V usage is TRBV6-6 and J usage is TRBJ1-1; possible D gene TRBD1, 5 bases. Deletions cut 5 bases from V and 6 bases from J, with 13 bases between. From germline, CDR1 is MNHNY and CDR2 SVGAGI (reference sequence). The CDR3 loop spans 13 amino acids. CDR3 amino acids: CASSDGGVAEAFF. The CDR3 nucleotides read TGTGCCAGCAGTGACGGGGGGGTGGCTGAAGCTTTCTTT.

This clonotype was observed a handful of times. The CDR3 loop is CASSQGTWGYEQYF. CDR3 nucleotide sequence: TGTGCCAGCAGTCAAGGGACATGGGGGTACGAGCAGTACTTC. The J gene is TRBJ2-7, the V gene TRBV6-6, with D tentatively TRBD1 (6 bases). In germline, CDR1 is MNHNY, CDR2 SVGAGI (reference sequence). The germline V and J ends were trimmed by 5 bases and 4 bases, with 15 bases remaining between them. The CDR3 totals 14 residues.

The chain carries TRBV12-3 or TRBV12-4 and TRBJ2-7, with D perhaps assigned TRBD1 or TRBD2 (5 bases each). The CDR3 spans 13 residues. V lost 6 bases to trimming and J lost 2 bases, with 11 bases between them. The CDR3 reads CASSRDLPYEQYF. As DNA, the CDR3 is TGTGCCAGCAGCAGGGACCTCCCCTACGAGCAGTACTTC.

This clonotype was seen at least ten times. The chain is built from TRBV15 and TRBJ2-3; no clear D gene. CDR1 and CDR2 from the germline V gene are LNHNV and YYDKDF (reference sequence). V lost 2 bases, J lost 5 bases, and 8 bases lay in between. The CDR3 spans 13 residues. As DNA, the CDR3 is TGTGCCACCAGCAGATTCGAGAGAGATACGCAGTATTTT. Its protein is CATSRFERDTQYF.

The chain couples TRBV7-9 to TRBJ1-1; D is undetermined. With 3 bases removed from V and 1 base from J, the gap between germline ends came to 15 bases. CDR1 SEHNR and CDR2 FQNEAQ come from the germline V gene (reference sequence). The CDR3 consists of 16 residues. The CDR3 DNA is TGTGCCAGCAGCTTGAGAGACCTTTTTCGGAACACTGAAGCTTTCTTT. This sequence encodes CASSLRDLFRNTEAFF.

This chain joins TRBV6-2 or TRBV6-3 and TRBJ2-7; weak D call: TRBD1 (6 bases). Germline-derived CDR1 and CDR2 are MNHEY and SVGEGT. Trimming pared 10 bases from V and 3 bases from J, leaving 13 bases between. The CDR3 contains 12 residues. CDR3 nucleotide sequence: TGTGCCAAGGGGACAAAAAACTACGAGCAGTACTTC. Amino acids: CAKGTKNYEQYF.

This chain uses TRBV7-9 with TRBJ2-5; 7 nucleotides match TRBD1. J was trimmed by 4 bases and V by 5 bases; bases with no gene match: 10. This CDR3 is built from 15 residues. Germline V gives CDR1 SEHNR, CDR2 FQNEAQ (reference sequence). CDR3 sequence (DNA): TGTGCCAGCAGCGATTGGACAGGAGGAGGAGAGACCCAGTACTTC. It specifies CASSDWTGGGETQYF. Together with reference TRBV7-9 and TRBJ2-5, the CDR3 gives the full variable domain: DTGVSQNPRHKITKRGQNVTFRCDPISEHNRLYWYRQTLGQGPEFLTYFQNEAQLEKSRLLSDRFSAERPKGSFSTLEIQRTEQGDSAMYLCASSDWTGGGETQYFGPGTRLLVL.

The chain links TRBV7-2 to TRBJ2-7, with a tentative D call TRBD1 (5 bases). Germline V gives CDR1 SGHTA, CDR2 FQGNSA. The V end lost 6 bases, the J end lost 0 bases, and 15 bases lay between the germline ends. The CDR3 has 15 residues. CDR3 in amino acids: CASRVDEGASYEQYF. CDR3 bases: TGTGCCAGCAGGGTGGACGAAGGGGCCTCCTACGAGCAGTACTTC.